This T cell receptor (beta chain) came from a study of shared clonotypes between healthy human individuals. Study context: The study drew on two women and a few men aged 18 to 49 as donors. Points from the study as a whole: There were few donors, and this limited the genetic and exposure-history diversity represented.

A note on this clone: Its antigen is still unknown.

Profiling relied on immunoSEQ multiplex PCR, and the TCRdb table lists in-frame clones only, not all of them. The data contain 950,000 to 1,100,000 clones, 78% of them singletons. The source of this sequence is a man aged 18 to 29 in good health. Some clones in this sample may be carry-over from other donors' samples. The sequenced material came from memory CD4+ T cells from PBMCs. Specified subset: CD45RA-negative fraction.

CDR3 DNA: TGTGCCAGCAGTCCCCGCCCTCCTAGCGGGAGCCCCAACACAGATACGCAGTATTTT. It is translated as CASSPRPPSGSPNTDTQYF. The chain couples TRBV27 to TRBJ2-3; 10 positions agree with TRBD2. Germline loops: CDR1 MNHEY, CDR2 SMNVEV (reference sequence). This CDR3 contains 19 residues. V was clipped by 5 bases and J by 2 bases; unmatched bases: 16.